This TCR beta chain was captured by sequencing in a study of blood T cell repertoires in COVID-19. At the level of the study: Donors in the United States, Italy and Spain gave samples during acute or convalescent COVID-19. The analysed material was cDNA or gDNA that came from T cells, B-cell-depleted T cells, or PBMCs.

In the original analysis: Amplification of reference gene primers provided the estimated nucleated cell counts. Profiling relied on immunoSEQ multiplex PCR, and the TCRdb table lists in-frame clones only, not all of them. V, J and clone size derive from that table, while D and trimming were established from the DNA sequence. The table records roughly 62,000 clones, around 90% of them present only once. The V end lost 3 bases, the J end lost 8 bases, and 16 bases lay between the germline ends. The germline gives CDR1 SGHAT, CDR2 FQNNGV. This CDR3 is 14 amino acids long. This clonotype was obtained from a human donor with acute or convalescent COVID-19. The donor label of this sample is uncertain. What was sequenced was peripheral blood. This chain uses TRBV11-2 with TRBJ1-2; D is unresolved. The DNA of the CDR3 is TGTGCCAGCAGCTTGGATACGGGCGCGGGGGGCTACACCTTC. Translating gives CASSLDTGAGGYTF.